These 5 T cell receptor beta chains were sequenced from one sample in a study of blood T cell repertoires in COVID-19. Profiled with immunoSEQ multiplex PCR; TCRdb holds only in-frame clones, not every one. Among about 75,000 clones listed, 88% were seen once. Sequencing input: peripheral blood. Receptors originate from a human donor in a cohort sampled during active COVID-19.

The sample holds one count of this clone. CDR3 in DNA: TGTGCCAGCGGGTCGGGACAGCGCCCACCGGAGCAGTACTTC. Its translation is CASGSGQRPPEQYF. The gene calls are TRBV2 and TRBJ2-7; 7 positions match TRBD1. There are 14 residues in the CDR3. V shed 8 bases, J shed 7 bases, and the junction held 14 bases outside the gene matches. CDR1 SNHLY and CDR2 FYNNEI come from the germline V gene.

The chain recombines TRBV12-3 or TRBV12-4 with TRBJ1-4; D gene unclear. V gave up 3 bases and J gave up 14 bases, with 16 bases separating them. The CDR3 runs 13 residues. CDR3 sequence: CASSFAPSGILFF. For the CDR3, the DNA is TGTGCCAGCAGTTTTGCTCCATCCGGGATTCTGTTTTTT.

The gene calls are TRBV18 and TRBJ1-1; D is unclear. The CDR3 has 16 residues. V lost 3 bases and J 5 bases, leaving 19 bases between the germline ends. CDR1 KGHSH and CDR2 LQKENI come from the germline V gene. This chain's CDR3 is CASSPTRAVSGTEAFF. The CDR3 region has the DNA TGTGCCAGCTCACCCACGAGGGCGGTCTCGGGGACTGAAGCTTTCTTT. Full variable domain (remainder filled in from reference TRBV18 and TRBJ1-1): NAGVMQNPRHLVRRRGQEARLRCSPMKGHSHVYWYRQLPEEGLKFMVYLQKENIIDESGMPKERFSAEFPKEGPSILRIQQVVRGDSAAYFCASSPTRAVSGTEAFFGQGTRLTVV.

The V gene is TRBV6-2 or TRBV6-3, the J gene TRBJ1-1; tentative D call: TRBD1 (5 bases). Trimming cost V 4 bases and J 1 base, with 19 bases left between them. The CDR3 covers 17 residues. In germline, CDR1 is MNHEY, CDR2 SVGEGT. The DNA of the CDR3 is TGTGCCAGCAGTTCCTTAGGGGCTTTGAGAGGGAACACTGAAGCTTTCTTT. The encoded protein is CASSSLGALRGNTEAFF.

The rearrangement uses TRBV24-1 and TRBJ2-3; perhaps TRBD2 as D (5 bases). Germline CDR1 KGHDR, CDR2 SFDVKD. The CDR3 extends over 15 amino acids. The germline V and J ends were trimmed by 2 bases and 1 base, with 9 bases remaining between them. The CDR3 loop is CATSDSRERTDTQYF. The CDR3 DNA follows: TGTGCCACCAGTGATTCCCGGGAACGCACAGATACGCAGTATTTT.